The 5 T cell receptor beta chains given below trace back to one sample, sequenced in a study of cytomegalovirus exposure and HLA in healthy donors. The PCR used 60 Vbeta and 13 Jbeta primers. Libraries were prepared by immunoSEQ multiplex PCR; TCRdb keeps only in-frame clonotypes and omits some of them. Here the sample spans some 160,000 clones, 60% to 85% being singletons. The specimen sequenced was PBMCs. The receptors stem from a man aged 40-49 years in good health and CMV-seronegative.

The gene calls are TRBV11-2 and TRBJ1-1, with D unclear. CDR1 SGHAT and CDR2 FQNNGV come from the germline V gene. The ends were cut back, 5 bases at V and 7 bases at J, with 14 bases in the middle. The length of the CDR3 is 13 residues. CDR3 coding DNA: TGTGCCAGCAGCGAACTGGGTGGAGGTGAAGCTTTCTTT. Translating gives CASSELGGGEAFF.

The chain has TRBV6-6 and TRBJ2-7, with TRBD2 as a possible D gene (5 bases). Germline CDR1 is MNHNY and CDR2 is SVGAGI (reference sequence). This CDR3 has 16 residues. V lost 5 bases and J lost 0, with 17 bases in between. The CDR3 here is CASSLGGLLPSYEQYF. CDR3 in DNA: TGTGCCAGCAGTCTCGGAGGCCTTCTGCCCTCCTACGAGCAGTACTTC.

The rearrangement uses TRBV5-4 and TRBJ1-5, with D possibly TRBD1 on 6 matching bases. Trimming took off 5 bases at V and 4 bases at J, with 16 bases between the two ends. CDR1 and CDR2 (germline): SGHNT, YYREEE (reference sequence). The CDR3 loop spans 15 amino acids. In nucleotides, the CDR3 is TGTGCCAGCAGTGTGGGTGGGGGCAGTAATCAGCCCCAGCATTTT. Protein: CASSVGGGSNQPQHF.

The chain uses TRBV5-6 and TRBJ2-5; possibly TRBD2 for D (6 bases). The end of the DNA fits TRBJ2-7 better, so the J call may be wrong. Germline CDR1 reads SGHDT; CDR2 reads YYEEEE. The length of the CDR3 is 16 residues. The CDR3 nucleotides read TGTGCCAGCAGCTTGGCCCCCGGGGGTATCATCAACGAGCAGTACTTC. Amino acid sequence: CASSLAPGGIINEQYF.

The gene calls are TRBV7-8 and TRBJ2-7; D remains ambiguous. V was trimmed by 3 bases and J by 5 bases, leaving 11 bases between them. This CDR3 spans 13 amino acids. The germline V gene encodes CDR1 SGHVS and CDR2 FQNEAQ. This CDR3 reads CASSFPYPDEQYF. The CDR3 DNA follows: TGTGCCAGCAGCTTCCCTTACCCGGACGAGCAGTACTTC.